Described below is a single T cell receptor beta chain sequence and its context. Its antigen is unknown. The data belong to a study of Graves' ophthalmopathy and Graves' hyperthyroidism. Regarding the study as a whole: Cross-validated, the 13-signature model showed 87.88%/81.08% sensitivity/specificity, and 80%/75% in the test set.

Looked up from germline, CDR1 is SEHNR and CDR2 is FQNEAQ (reference sequence). This CDR3 region has 12 residues. V lost 2 bases and J 11 bases, leaving 12 bases between the germline ends. The TCR beta CDR3 regions underwent amplification from RNA transcripts. In the first round, RT-PCR was carried out with HTBI primers, and a multiplex PCR formed the second round. TCRdb re-called the multiplex PCR reads with MiXCR, one entry per CDR3 protein. The data show about 740,000 distinct CDR3 sequences, 40% seen once. The chain recombines TRBV7-9 with TRBJ1-1; D is uncertain. This receptor was identified in an adult man with Graves' ophthalmopathy. Sequencing used peripheral blood. CDR3 loop: CASSLLGVWAFF. In nucleotides, the CDR3 is TGTGCCAGCAGCTTACTCGGGGTTTGGGCTTTCTTT.